These 27 T cell receptor beta chains came from one sample sequenced in a study of T-cell reconstitution after alpha-beta-depleted transplantation in children. Unique molecular identifiers featured in how the TCRbeta library was prepared. TCRdb called the PCR reads again in MiXCR, with one record for every CDR3 protein. Among fewer than 150,000 distinct CDR3 sequences listed, 8.5% to 10% were seen once. Material: PBMCs, mostly from graft donor cells, obtained 180 days after TCRalphabeta/CD19-depleted stem cell transplant. All receptors come from a girl under three years old who had a stem cell transplant for combined immunodeficiency, so the T cells may come from the graft donor.

This clonotype was seen more than once but under ten times. V gene TRBV20-1 combines with J gene TRBJ2-5; D possibly uses TRBD1 or TRBD2 (5 bases each). The CDR3 spans 15 residues. V was cut by 4 bases and J by 5 bases, with 20 bases left in between. In germline, CDR1 is DFQATT, CDR2 SNEGSKA (reference sequence). The chain's CDR3 is CSATPGPPREETQYF. The CDR3 region has the DNA TGCAGTGCTACCCCGGGACCCCCTAGGGAGGAGACCCAGTACTTC.

There are a few counts of this clonotype. The chain links TRBV12-3 or TRBV12-4 to TRBJ2-2; maybe TRBD2 (6 bases). Trimming took off 0 bases at V and 6 bases at J, with 11 bases between the two ends. The CDR3 is made up of 15 amino acids. CDR3 sequence reads: CASSLAGGWPGELFF. CDR3 DNA: TGTGCCAGCAGTTTAGCGGGGGGATGGCCCGGGGAGCTGTTTTTT.

This clonotype was counted only a few times. This sequence joins TRBV28 and TRBJ1-5; D gene ambiguous. Trimming removed 7 bases at V and 3 bases at J, with 7 bases between. Germline CDR1 MDHEN, CDR2 SYDVKM. This CDR3 has 12 amino acids. The CDR3 coding sequence is TGTGCCAGCACCAGGCCCAATCAGCCCCAGCATTTT. The encoded protein is CASTRPNQPQHF.

This clonotype was seen only a few times. The CDR3 region has the DNA TGCGCCAGCAGCTTCGTAGGGACAGGGGGCACAGATACGCAGTATTTT. This translates into CASSFVGTGGTDTQYF. The gene calls are TRBV5-1 and TRBJ2-3; 10 bases agree with TRBD1. Trimming took 2 bases from V and 1 from J; bases not matched to a gene: 4. Germline V gene data show CDR1 as SGHRS and CDR2 as YFSETQ. This CDR3 is built from 16 residues.

This clonotype was observed a handful of times. This rearrangement joins TRBV6-5 to TRBJ2-1; D perhaps matches TRBD1 (5 bases). The CDR3 is 15 amino acids. V lost 0 bases and J lost 4, with 10 bases in between. Germline-derived CDR1 and CDR2 are MNHEY and SVGAGI. For the CDR3, the DNA is TGTGCCAGCAGTTACTCGAGGCAGGGTTACAATGAGCAGTTCTTC. This encodes CASSYSRQGYNEQFF.

This clonotype was seen a handful of times. The chain uses TRBV7-2 and TRBJ2-6; D uncertain. With 2 bases removed from V and 2 bases from J, the gap between germline ends came to 4 bases. This CDR3 contains 14 residues. CDR1 is SGHTA and CDR2 is FQGNSA in the germline V gene. The CDR3 nucleotides read TGTGCCAGCAGCTTAAATACTGGGGCCAACGTCCTGACTTTC. Encoded protein: CASSLNTGANVLTF.

The gene calls are TRBV12-3 or TRBV12-4 and TRBJ2-7; TRBD1 matches at 9 bases. The ends lost 3 bases at V and 3 bases at J; junction bases unmatched: 3. The CDR3 runs 14 residues. The CDR3 nucleotides are TGTGCCAGCAGTTTCGGGACAGGGATCTACGAGCAGTACTTC. Protein sequence: CASSFGTGIYEQYF.

This clonotype was recorded a few times. The gene calls are TRBV12-3 or TRBV12-4 and TRBJ2-7, with D perhaps matching TRBD1 or TRBD2 (5 bases each). The CDR3 is 13 residues long. V dropped 5 bases and J dropped 9 bases, with 17 bases sitting between them. CDR3 sequence (DNA): TGTGCCAGCAGTCCAACAGGACTGGTAGGGCAGTACTTC. It encodes CASSPTGLVGQYF.

This clonotype was detected a few times. The DNA for the CDR3 is TGCAGCGTTTCTCGTCCCAAAGGGAACACTGAAGCTTTCTTT. Amino acid sequence: CSVSRPKGNTEAFF. The V call is TRBV29-1, the J call TRBJ1-1; D unresolved. The ends were cut back, 5 bases at V and 1 base at J, with 14 bases in the middle. The CDR3 spans 14 residues. CDR1 and CDR2 from the germline V gene are SQVTM and ANQGSEA.

The chain recombines TRBV6-2 or TRBV6-3 with TRBJ1-1; D is unclear. The CDR3 covers 16 residues. Looked up from germline, CDR1 is MNHEY and CDR2 is SVGEGT. V lost 4 bases to trimming and J lost 2 bases, with 17 bases between them. The CDR3 loop reads CASSSRALGLNTEAFF. CDR3 nucleotide sequence: TGTGCCAGCAGTTCGCGGGCCCTGGGTCTTAACACTGAAGCTTTCTTT.

This clonotype was observed a few times. The J gene is TRBJ1-6, the V gene TRBV12-3 or TRBV12-4; D is uncertain. V lost 3 bases and J lost 6, with 6 bases in between. This CDR3 is built from 13 residues. Here the CDR3 DNA reads TGTGCCAGCAGTTTTACAGTTAATTCACCCCTCCACTTT. This sequence encodes CASSFTVNSPLHF.

This chain uses TRBV4-3 with TRBJ2-7; 8 bases match TRBD1. Germline V gene sequence: CDR1 LGHNA, CDR2 YSLEER. The trim removed 1 base at V and 6 bases at J, leaving 2 bases unmatched. This CDR3 has 13 residues. In nucleotides, the CDR3 is TGCGCCAGCAGCCAAGGACAGGGGTTCGAGCAGTACTTC. Its translation: CASSQGQGFEQYF.

This clonotype has just a few counts. CDR3 in amino acids: CASSEGRYSGANVLTF. In nucleotides, the CDR3 is TGTGCCAGCAGTGAAGGACGGTACTCTGGGGCCAACGTCCTGACTTTC. The chain employs TRBV6-1 and TRBJ2-6; D is uncertain. Per germline, CDR1 MNHNS and CDR2 SASEGT. The V end was cut by 1 base, the J end by 0 bases, with 7 bases between. This CDR3 comprises 16 residues.

This clonotype was picked up many times. The rearrangement links TRBV5-1 to TRBJ1-1, with 7 bases identical to TRBD1. Trimming took 4 bases from V and 1 from J; bases not matched to a gene: 4. The CDR3 extends over 14 amino acids. Germline assignment: CDR1 SGHRS and CDR2 YFSETQ. CDR3 amino acids: CASSPWTGNTEAFF. The CDR3 nucleotides are TGCGCCAGCAGCCCCTGGACAGGGAACACTGAAGCTTTCTTT.

The chain employs TRBV18 and TRBJ2-7; the match to TRBD1 covers 9 bases. The CDR3 covers 15 residues. Germline CDR1 and CDR2: KGHSH and LQKENI. With V trimmed by 3 bases and J by 2 bases, 5 bases remained unmatched. In DNA, the CDR3 is TGTGCCAGCTCACCCCGGGACAGGGATGCCTACGAGCAGTACTTC. Protein: CASSPRDRDAYEQYF.

The CDR3 reads CASSLGGRAYNSPLHF. CDR3 nucleotides: TGTGCCAGCAGCCTCGGGGGCCGGGCGTATAATTCACCCCTCCACTTT. The chain has TRBV12-3 or TRBV12-4 and TRBJ1-6, with a weak D call TRBD1 (6 bases). Trimming stripped 6 bases from V and 4 bases from J, with 16 bases between. CDR3 length equals 16 residues.

This clonotype was detected only a few times. The rearrangement links TRBV5-1 to TRBJ2-7, with no clear D. Trimming removed 4 bases at V and 1 base at J, with 9 bases between. CDR1 and CDR2 from the germline V gene are SGHRS and YFSETQ. This CDR3 region has 13 residues. The DNA of the CDR3 is TGCGCCAGCAGCCGGGCCTTTTCCTACGAGCAGTACTTC. Translating gives CASSRAFSYEQYF.

V usage is TRBV3-1 and J usage is TRBJ2-3; D may correspond to TRBD1 or TRBD2 (5 bases each). Germline assignment: CDR1 LGHDT and CDR2 YNNKEL (reference sequence). The germline V and J ends were trimmed by 2 bases and 2 bases, with 8 bases remaining between them. The CDR3 covers 14 residues. CDR3 loop: CASSQPGPTDTQYF. As DNA, the CDR3 is TGTGCCAGCAGCCAACCGGGGCCCACAGATACGCAGTATTTT.

This clonotype was seen more than once but under ten times. The chain joins TRBV9 to TRBJ2-2, with 9 bases aligning to TRBD2. The CDR3 covers 16 residues. Losses at the gene ends were 4 bases for V and 0 bases for J; bases not matched to a gene: 4. Germline values: CDR1 SGDLS, CDR2 YYNGEE. CDR3 region: CASSLRTSANTGELFF. As DNA, the CDR3 is TGTGCCAGCAGCCTGCGGACTAGCGCGAACACCGGGGAGCTGTTTTTT.

This clonotype was seen repeatedly, ten times or more. This chain links TRBV12-3 or TRBV12-4 with TRBJ1-4; D uncertain. The CDR3 has 14 residues. V was cut by 10 bases and J by 10 bases, with 22 bases left in between. CDR3 bases: TGTGCCACCACACCTGGGCAGGCTAAAGGAAAACTGTTTTTT. Translation gives CATTPGQAKGKLFF.

Points on this clonotype: One end of the junction does not line up with germline, which may come from a read error. DNA for the CDR3: TGCAGCGTTGTTGCAGGTTCACTTTCCTACAATGGGCAGTTCTTC. Protein product: CSVVAGSLSYNGQFF. The chain is built from TRBV29-1 and TRBJ2-1; D remains unclear. This CDR3 spans 15 amino acids. The germline CDR1 and CDR2 sequences are SQVTM and ANQGSEA.

This clonotype appeared a few times. This chain uses TRBV20-1 with TRBJ1-1; D unclear. Germline V CDR1 and CDR2: DFQATT, SNEGSKA (reference sequence). The CDR3 runs 15 residues. V shed 3 bases and J shed 0 bases, with 14 bases lying between them. DNA of the CDR3: TGCAGTGCTAGTAGGGCAGTGAGCCTGAACACTGAAGCTTTCTTT. Translated, it gives CSASRAVSLNTEAFF.

This clonotype was recorded a few times. This chain links TRBV6-2 or TRBV6-3 with TRBJ2-5; weak D call: TRBD1 (5 bases). The V gene lost 3 bases and the J gene lost 1 base, with 9 bases spanning the gap. Per germline, CDR1 MNHEY and CDR2 SVGEGT. The CDR3 is made up of 14 amino acids. The CDR3 nucleotides are TGTGCCAGCAGTTATCGACAGAGCCAAGAGACCCAGTACTTC. This gives the protein CASSYRQSQETQYF.

CDR3 nucleotides: TGCAGTGCTAGAGATCACGCCAGGGGAAATACCTACGAGCAGTACTTC. Amino acid sequence: CSARDHARGNTYEQYF. The genes are TRBV20-1 and TRBJ2-7; possible D gene TRBD1, 6 bases. This CDR3 has 16 amino acids. V dropped 0 bases and J dropped 2 bases, with 17 bases sitting between them. The germline CDR1 and CDR2 sequences are DFQATT and SNEGSKA (reference sequence).

V and J are TRBV28 and TRBJ2-3; D is perhaps TRBD2 (5 bases). The CDR3 contains 15 residues. Between the trimmed V and J ends, which lost 5 bases and 4 bases, there was a span of 16 bases. Per the germline V gene, CDR1 is MDHEN and CDR2 is SYDVKM. As DNA, the CDR3 is TGTGCCAGCAGTCCTGGGAGTAGTAAGGCAGATACGCAGTATTTT. It encodes CASSPGSSKADTQYF.

The chain recombines TRBV18 with TRBJ2-5, with D hard to call. Per germline, CDR1 KGHSH and CDR2 LQKENI. Trimming pared 0 bases from V and 0 bases from J, leaving 8 bases between. CDR3 length equals 15 residues. In nucleotides, the CDR3 is TGTGCCAGCTCACCACCGGCTGGCTACCAAGAGACCCAGTACTTC. Encoded protein: CASSPPAGYQETQYF.

This clonotype has more than one count but fewer than ten. The rearrangement joins TRBV5-4 to TRBJ1-4; D possibly corresponds to TRBD1 (5 bases). The ends were cut back, 0 bases at V and 5 bases at J, with 17 bases in the middle. Germline V gene lookup returns CDR1 SGHNT and CDR2 YYREEE (reference sequence). The CDR3 has 17 residues. The CDR3 reads CASSLGPGPLGNEKLFF. The DNA of the CDR3 is TGTGCCAGCAGCTTGGGCCCAGGGCCCCTCGGGAATGAAAAACTGTTTTTT.